This T cell receptor (beta chain) was captured in a study of blood T cell repertoires in COVID-19 (dated by TCRdb to the early 2020s). In terms of the full investigation: Collaborator samples came from the United States, Italy and Spain and covered acute and convalescent phases of COVID-19. The prospective study material was composed of cDNA or gDNA derived from T cells, B-cell-depleted T cells, or PBMCs. Subjects who had been exposed to COVID-19, were actively infected with it, or had recovered from it provided the deeply sampled blood TCRbeta repertoires that made up the dataset. A freely available public database, intended as a resource for researchers studying the immune response to SARS-CoV-2, is where the repertoires were released. The samples were drawn from the first 160 participants of the ongoing ImmuneRACE study and from about 1,200 subjects provided by 6 global collaborators. The sample metadata nearly always contained a de-identified subject ID, COVID-19 status, age in years and sex. Where HLA class I and class II types were available, the types were taken from metadata supplied by the sample provider, not from assay-based typing.

TCRbeta CDR3 regions were amplified from genomic DNA by means of the immunoSEQ Assay, a bias-controlled multiplex PCR. On the authors' methods: Within the assay, amplification of reference gene primers was used to estimate how many nucleated cells each sample contained. To quantify the absolute abundance of each unique TCRbeta CDR3 rearrangement, sequence reads were collapsed and filtered. For each sample, productive Simpson clonality was calculated as the square root of Simpson's diversity index over productive rearrangements. The table comes from immuneACCESS by way of TCRdb, which keeps in-frame sequences with V and J called. Part of the clones is missing from these tables; in studies checked, under half for an unresolved V gene and the rest for unknown reasons. V and J calls and clone size follow that table, whereas D and trimming were derived from the DNA. This sample comprises 170,000 or so clones, 85% to 90% of them detected only once. The top ten clones comprise less than 3% of the sample.

On this clone: Its antigen specificity is not known. Base qualities are not at hand, and no much larger clone is one base apart.

Results and caveats for the whole study, not just this receptor: The quantity of clinical and demographic metadata differed by source and by participant and was supplied without curation.

The CDR3 runs 14 residues from the cysteine to the phenylalanine. Only CDR3 DNA remains: 42 bases, in frame from the first base. From a lookup of the germline V gene, CDR1 and CDR2 are LGHNA and YNFKEQ. V sheds 1 base and J sheds 0 bases, leaving 7 bases between their ends. Collaborating institutions collected whole blood in K2EDTA tubes following their own protocols. Collaborator samples were shipped for TCRbeta analysis as frozen whole blood, isolated PBMCs, or DNA extracted from either sample type. The chain is assembled from TRBV4-2 and TRBJ2-7; the best D guess is TRBD2, with 5 bases matching. The sequence was collected from a man aged 40-49 years with active or convalescent COVID-19. The sequencing input was peripheral blood. At the DNA level, the sequence is TGTGCCAGCAGCCAAGCTAGCAGCTCCTACGAGCAGTACTTC. Its product reads: CASSQASSSYEQYF.